The clone carrying this TCR beta chain has just one count. TCRdb keeps only in-frame clones here, not all; method: immunoSEQ multiplex PCR. The table records around 190,000 clones, around 85% of them present only once. The CDR3 totals 14 residues. The ends were cut back, 6 bases at V and 3 bases at J, with 14 bases in the middle. From germline, CDR1 is MDHEN and CDR2 SYDVKM. This specimen belongs to a study of blood T cell repertoires in COVID-19. About the study: T cells, B-cell-depleted T cells, or PBMCs provided the cDNA or gDNA that served as material.

The genes are TRBV28 and TRBJ1-2, with D unresolved. Sequencing was performed on peripheral blood. The sequence derives from a man aged 50-60 years with active or convalescent COVID-19. The CDR3 bases are TGTGCCAGCAGGAAACCGGGGATGGACTATGGCTACACCTTC. Residues: CASRKPGMDYGYTF.